This TCR beta chain came from a study of beta chain features in type 1 diabetes. Worth noting for this clone: Its antigen is not known.

This CDR3 is 15 amino acids long. Germline CDR1 and CDR2: SGHNT and YYREEE (reference sequence). V lost 4 bases to trimming and J lost 4 bases; unmatched junction nucleotides: 6. Findings and limits, study-wide: Within each of all four CD4+ subsets, Type 1 diabetes patients had TCRB CDR3s that were moderately but significantly shorter.

Expressed TCRB transcripts got sequenced, as all isolated RNA was reverse transcribed. Measured with immunoSEQ multiplex PCR; TCRdb has only the in-frame clones, and not every one. This table has about 260,000 clones, around 21% appearing once. Input material: naive CD4+ T cells from blood. The J gene is TRBJ2-1, the V gene TRBV5-4; TRBD2 agrees at 9 bases. This clonotype originated in a woman aged 40 to 50 with type 1 diabetes. The CDR3 sequence: CASSPDGLAYNEQFF. CDR3 coding DNA: TGTGCCAGCAGCCCGGACGGACTAGCGTACAATGAGCAGTTCTTC.